A single T cell receptor (beta chain) is shown here with its context. Its antigen is still unknown. This sample was included in a study of cytomegalovirus exposure and HLA in healthy donors. Findings and limits, study-wide: Generally TCR sequences proved uncommon, though certain public TCRs appeared in numerous donors. Cytomegalovirus association was listed for 164 TCR beta chains. Certain indistinguishable V segments, among them TRBV6-2 and TRBV6-3, were excluded.

CDR1 LNHDA and CDR2 SQIVND come from the germline V gene (reference sequence). Trimming removed 6 bases from V and 2 bases from J; junction bases left unmatched: 4. CDR3 length: 14 amino acids. Amplification used 60 Vbeta primers and 13 Jbeta primers. Using immunoSEQ multiplex PCR, the repertoire was profiled, and TCRdb retains in-frame clones only, with some absent. The sample lists under 200,000 clones, about 76% occurring once. The chain uses TRBV19 and TRBJ2-7; the match to TRBD1 covers 10 bases. Sequencing was carried out using PBMCs. This sequence was found in a woman between 35 and 50 years old in good health and CMV-seropositive. CDR3 protein: CASRPGQGTYEQYF. CDR3 sequence (DNA): TGTGCCAGTAGACCGGGACAGGGGACCTACGAGCAGTACTTC.